This T cell receptor beta chain came from a study of siplizumab effects on memory and regulatory T cells. Study findings and constraints: Mappable alloreactive CD4+ clones were on average approximately 72% Treg-derived with siplizumab, roughly 25% in controls. The apparent diversity of naive T cells exceeded that of memory cells, and naive T cells seemed to make a major contribution to the alloresponse.

TCRdb's table, derived via immunoSEQ multiplex PCR, lists solely in-frame clones and lacks some. The sample yields more than 75,000 clones, more than 85% seen once. V lost 0 bases and J 4 bases, leaving 9 bases between the germline ends. This CDR3 contains 14 residues. CDR1 is MNHEY, CDR2 SVGAGI, per germline. A single count supports this clone. Its antigen is unknown. Other DNA sequences in this sample translate to the same CDR3. This chain uses TRBV6-5 with TRBJ1-2; D call uncertain. This TCR derives from a human donor in good health. Sample: CD8+ T cells sorted from blood. The CDR3 DNA sequence: TGTGCCAGCAGTTACTCGGGCGACTCCTATGGCTACACCTTC. Translation: CASSYSGDSYGYTF.